This record concerns one T cell receptor (beta chain) sequence. The specificity of this receptor is unknown. Sequenced on a NextSeq 550. The Human TCR Profiling Kit (MiLaboratory) was used to make UMI-labeled 5' RACE TRB cDNA libraries. cDNA synthesis used the entire amount of extracted RNA, and PCR amplification then used the entire amount of cDNA produced. The libraries were made side by side, with each library going through the same number of PCR cycles. Per the source publication's procedure: With a requirement of at least two reads per UMI, MIGEC and MiXCR extracted about 50,000 +/- 10,000 unique UMI-labeled TRB cDNA molecules per library. An average of 40,000 +/- 10,000 functional in-frame TRB CDR3 nucleotide clonotypes without stop codons was found per library. After downsampling to 5000 UMI-labeled TRB molecules per sample, diversity metrics, including normalized Shannon-Wiener and Chao1, were computed in VDJtools. VDJtools computed clonotype-size-weighted physicochemical properties of the central five CDR3 residues: interaction energy, strength, volume and Kidera factor 4. TCRdb reprocessed the reads into one record per CDR3 protein sequence, lacking DNA. TCRdb's processing, not the authors' own work, is the source of the V and J calls. The record for this sample contains around 110,000 distinct CDR3 sequences. The ten largest clones add up to 0.35% to 0.4% of the sample.

The data belong to a study of CXCR3-negative and CXCR3-positive naive CD8 T cells (dated 2019 in TCRdb). Background for the entire study: About 150 million TRB reads were obtained in total, roughly 1.5 +/- 0.3 million reads per library. Data from about 12 donors, pooled across two independent experiments, went into the diversity and physicochemical repertoire analyses. TRBV-TRBJ cluster analysis included naive subsets from about five donors and memory cells from 3 donors. Overall study results and their limits: TRBV-TRBJ usage was similar between naive CXCR3-negative and CXCR3-positive cells from the same donor, while memory cells showed distinct patterns. Comparably high repertoire diversity was found in both naive subsets, whereas much lower repertoire diversity was found in memory CD8+ T cells. Because surface CD5, which is linked to self-reactivity in mice, was comparable between the naive subsets, TCR interaction strength was also inferred from TRB CDR3 physicochemical properties. Freshly isolated PBMCs were used for most assays because CXCR3 expression went down partially after cryopreservation. TRB CDR3s from CXCR3-positive naive cells showed higher hydrophobicity (lower Kidera factor 4), lower energy, and higher strength and volume indices than CXCR3-negative naive cells.

Taken from the germline V gene (reference sequence), the CDR1 and CDR2 loops are MNHEY and SMNVEV. The CDR3 goes from the cysteine to the phenylalanine over 14 residues. This entry has no DNA. For every CD8+ T cell subset, over 250,000 cells were flow-sorted straight into RLT lysis buffer, and each subset was sorted in triplicate. To exclude memory contaminants, naive CD8+ T cells were stringently defined as CD45RO-CCR7+CD27+CD95-. Peripheral blood mononuclear cells were isolated from buffy coats by standard density gradient centrifugation. A FACSAria III was used to flow-sort naive CD8+ T cells into CXCR3-negative and CXCR3-positive populations. An RNeasy Mini Kit was used to extract total RNA from the sorted cells.

The specimen was naive CXCR3+ CD8+ T cells from blood. In the paper's terms, the cell subset or site label means: CD45RO-CCR7+CD27+CD95- naive CD8+ T cells expressing CXCR3 (TNR3+). This TCR was sampled from a human donor in good health. Some clones in this sample may be carry-over from other donors' samples. The chain couples TRBV27 to TRBJ2-7; TCRdb's assignment of TRBD1 cannot be checked, as there is no DNA. Here the CDR3 is given as CASSESDGTYEQYF.